Sequencing of this TCR beta chain was carried out in a study of siplizumab effects on memory and regulatory T cells. Data came from immunoSEQ multiplex PCR; TCRdb stores just in-frame clones and leaves some out. The sample yields 75,000 to 95,000 clones, 85% to 90% seen once. Sequencing was performed on CD4+ T cells sorted from blood. The sequence derives from a human donor in good health.

The CDR3 spells CASRLIPGRRDHEQYF. Here the CDR3 DNA reads TGTGCCAGCAGGCTGATTCCGGGACGGAGGGACCACGAGCAGTACTTC. The chain carries TRBV2 and TRBJ2-7; tentative D call: TRBD2 (6 bases). CDR1 and CDR2 (germline): SNHLY, FYNNEI. There are 16 residues in the CDR3. V gave up 6 bases and J gave up 5 bases, with 23 bases separating them.